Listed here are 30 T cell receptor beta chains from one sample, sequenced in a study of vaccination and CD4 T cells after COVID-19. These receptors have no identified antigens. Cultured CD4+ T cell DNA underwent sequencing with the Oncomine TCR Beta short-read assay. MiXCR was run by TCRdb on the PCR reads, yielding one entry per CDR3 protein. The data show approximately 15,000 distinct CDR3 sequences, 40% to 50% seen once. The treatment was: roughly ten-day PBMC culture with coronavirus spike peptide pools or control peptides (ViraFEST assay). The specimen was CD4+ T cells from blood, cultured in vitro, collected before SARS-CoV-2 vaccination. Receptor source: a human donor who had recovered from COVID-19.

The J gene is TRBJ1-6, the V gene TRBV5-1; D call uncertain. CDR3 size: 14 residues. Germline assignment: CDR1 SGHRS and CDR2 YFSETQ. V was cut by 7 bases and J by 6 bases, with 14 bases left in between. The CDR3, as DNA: TGCGCCAGCGGGTCTGGGGAAGGTAATTCACCCCTCCACTTT. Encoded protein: CASGSGEGNSPLHF.

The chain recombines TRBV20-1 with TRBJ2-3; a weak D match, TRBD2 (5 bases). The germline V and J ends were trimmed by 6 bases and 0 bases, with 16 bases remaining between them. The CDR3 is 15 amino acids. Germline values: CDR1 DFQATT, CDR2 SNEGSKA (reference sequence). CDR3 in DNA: TGCAGTGCCAGGAGTTACGGGGAGAGCACAGATACGCAGTATTTT. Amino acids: CSARSYGESTDTQYF.

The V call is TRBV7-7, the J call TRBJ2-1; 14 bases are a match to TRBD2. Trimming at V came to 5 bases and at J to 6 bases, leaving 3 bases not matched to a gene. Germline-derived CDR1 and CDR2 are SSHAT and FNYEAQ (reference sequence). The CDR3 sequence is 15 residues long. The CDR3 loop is CASSEGLAGVNEQFF. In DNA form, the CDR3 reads TGTGCCAGCAGCGAGGGACTAGCGGGGGTCAATGAGCAGTTCTTC.

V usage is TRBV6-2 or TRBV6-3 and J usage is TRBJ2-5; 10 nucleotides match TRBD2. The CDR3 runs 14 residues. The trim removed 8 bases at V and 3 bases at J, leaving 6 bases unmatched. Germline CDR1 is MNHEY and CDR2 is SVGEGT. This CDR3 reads CASARAGGEETQYF. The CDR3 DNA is TGTGCCAGCGCGAGAGCGGGAGGGGAAGAGACCCAGTACTTC.

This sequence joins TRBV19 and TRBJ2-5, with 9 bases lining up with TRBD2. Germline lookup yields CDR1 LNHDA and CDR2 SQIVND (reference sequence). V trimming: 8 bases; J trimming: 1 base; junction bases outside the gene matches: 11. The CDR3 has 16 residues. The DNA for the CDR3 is TGTGCCAGTTCCAAACTAGCGGGTGTCCTCCAAGAGACCCAGTACTTC. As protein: CASSKLAGVLQETQYF.

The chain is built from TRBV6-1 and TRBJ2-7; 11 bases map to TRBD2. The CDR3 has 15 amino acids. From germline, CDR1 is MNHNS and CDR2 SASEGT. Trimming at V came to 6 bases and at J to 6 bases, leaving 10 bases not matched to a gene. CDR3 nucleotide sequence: TGTGCCAGCAGCCCCCTGGTGCTAGCGGGGGGCGAGCAGTACTTC. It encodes CASSPLVLAGGEQYF.

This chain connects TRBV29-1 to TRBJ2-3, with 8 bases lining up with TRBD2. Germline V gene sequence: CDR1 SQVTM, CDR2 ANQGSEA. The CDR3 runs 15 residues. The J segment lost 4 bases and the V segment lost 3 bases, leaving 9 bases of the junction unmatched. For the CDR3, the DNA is TGCAGCGTTGACCGCGGGGGGACTCGCGCAGATACGCAGTATTTT. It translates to CSVDRGGTRADTQYF.

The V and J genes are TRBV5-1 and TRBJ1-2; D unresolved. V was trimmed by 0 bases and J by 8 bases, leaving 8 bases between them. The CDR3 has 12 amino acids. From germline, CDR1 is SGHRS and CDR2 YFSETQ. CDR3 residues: CASSLEGYGYTF. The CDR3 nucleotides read TGCGCCAGCAGCTTGGAGGGTTACGGCTACACCTTC.

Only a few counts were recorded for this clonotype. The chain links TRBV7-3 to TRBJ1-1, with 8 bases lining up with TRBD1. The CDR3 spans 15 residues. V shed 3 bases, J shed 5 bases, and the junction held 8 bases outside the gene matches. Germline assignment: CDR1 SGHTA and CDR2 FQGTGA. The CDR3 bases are TGTGCCAGCAGCTTGTCCCCGGACAGGGTAACTGAAGCTTTCTTT. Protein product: CASSLSPDRVTEAFF.

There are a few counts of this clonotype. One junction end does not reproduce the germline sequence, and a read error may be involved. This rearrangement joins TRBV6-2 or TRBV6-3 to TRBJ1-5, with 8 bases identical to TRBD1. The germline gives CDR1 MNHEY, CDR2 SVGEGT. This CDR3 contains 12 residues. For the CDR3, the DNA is TGTGCCAGCAGCCAGGGGACAGGTGACGGAAATTTT. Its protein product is CASSQGTGDGNF.

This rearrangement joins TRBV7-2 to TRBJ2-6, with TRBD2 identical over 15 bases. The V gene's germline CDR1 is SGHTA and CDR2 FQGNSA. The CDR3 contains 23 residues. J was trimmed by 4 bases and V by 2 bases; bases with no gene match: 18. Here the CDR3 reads CASSLFGRGGLAGGPRGANVLTF. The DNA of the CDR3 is TGTGCCAGCAGCTTATTTGGCCGGGGGGGACTAGCGGGAGGCCCCCGCGGGGCCAACGTCCTGACTTTC.

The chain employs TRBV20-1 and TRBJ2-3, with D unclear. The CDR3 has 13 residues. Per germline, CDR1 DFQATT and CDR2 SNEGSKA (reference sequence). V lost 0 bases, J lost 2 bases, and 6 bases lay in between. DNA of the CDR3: TGCAGTGCTAGAGAAACCCTCACAGATACGCAGTATTTT. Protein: CSARETLTDTQYF.

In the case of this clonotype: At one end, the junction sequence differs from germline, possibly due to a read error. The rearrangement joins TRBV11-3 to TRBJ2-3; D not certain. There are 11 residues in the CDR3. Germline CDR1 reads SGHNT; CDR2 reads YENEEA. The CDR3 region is CATSSTDTQYF. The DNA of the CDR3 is TGTGCCACCAGCAGCACAGATACGCAGTATTTT.

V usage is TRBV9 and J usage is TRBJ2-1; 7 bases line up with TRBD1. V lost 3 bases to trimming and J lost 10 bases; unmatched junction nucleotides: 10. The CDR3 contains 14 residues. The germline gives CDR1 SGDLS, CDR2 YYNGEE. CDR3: CASSGQGPLGEQFF. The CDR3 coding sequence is TGTGCCAGCAGCGGACAGGGACCCCTGGGGGAGCAGTTCTTC.

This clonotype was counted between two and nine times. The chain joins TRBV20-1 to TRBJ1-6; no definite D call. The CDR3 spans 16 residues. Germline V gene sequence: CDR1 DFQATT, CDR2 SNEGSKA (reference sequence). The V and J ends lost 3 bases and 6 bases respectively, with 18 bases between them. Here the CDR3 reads CSARDPFGRFNSPLHF. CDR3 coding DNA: TGCAGTGCTAGGGACCCTTTTGGGCGCTTTAATTCACCCCTCCACTTT.

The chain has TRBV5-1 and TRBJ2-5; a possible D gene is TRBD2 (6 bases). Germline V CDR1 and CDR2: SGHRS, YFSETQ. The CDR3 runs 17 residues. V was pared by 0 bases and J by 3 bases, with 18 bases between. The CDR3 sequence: CASSLGRTTGDKETQYF. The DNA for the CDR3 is TGCGCCAGCAGCTTGGGTCGGACTACAGGAGATAAAGAGACCCAGTACTTC.

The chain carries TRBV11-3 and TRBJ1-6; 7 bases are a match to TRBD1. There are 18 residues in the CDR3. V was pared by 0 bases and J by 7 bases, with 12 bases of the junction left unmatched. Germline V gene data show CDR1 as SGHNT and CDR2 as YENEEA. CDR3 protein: CASSLDLAIGTENSPLHF. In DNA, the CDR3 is TGTGCCAGCAGCTTAGATCTTGCGATCGGGACAGAGAATTCACCCCTCCACTTT.

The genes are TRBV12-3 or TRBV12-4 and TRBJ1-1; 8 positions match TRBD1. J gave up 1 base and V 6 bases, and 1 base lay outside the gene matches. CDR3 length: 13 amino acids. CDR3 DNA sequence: TGTGCCAGCAGAGGACAGGGGAACACTGAAGCTTTCTTT. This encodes CASRGQGNTEAFF.

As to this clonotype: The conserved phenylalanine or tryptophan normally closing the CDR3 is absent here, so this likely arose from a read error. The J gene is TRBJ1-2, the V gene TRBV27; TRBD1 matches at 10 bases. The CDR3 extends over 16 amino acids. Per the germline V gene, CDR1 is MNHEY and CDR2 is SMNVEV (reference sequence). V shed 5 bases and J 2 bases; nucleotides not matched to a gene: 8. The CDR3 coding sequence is TGTGCCAGCAGTGGGGGCCCGGGACAGGGGAACTATGGCTACACCTAC. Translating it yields CASSGGPGQGNYGYTY.

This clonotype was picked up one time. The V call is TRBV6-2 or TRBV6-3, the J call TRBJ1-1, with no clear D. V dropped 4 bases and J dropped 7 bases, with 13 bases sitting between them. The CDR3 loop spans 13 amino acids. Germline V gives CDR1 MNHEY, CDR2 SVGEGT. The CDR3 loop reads CASSLPLAIEAFF. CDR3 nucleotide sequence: TGTGCCAGCAGTTTACCCCTGGCAATTGAAGCTTTCTTT.

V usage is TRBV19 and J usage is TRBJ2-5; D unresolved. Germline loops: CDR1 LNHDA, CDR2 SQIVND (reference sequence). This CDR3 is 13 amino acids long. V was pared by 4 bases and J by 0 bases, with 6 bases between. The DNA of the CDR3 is TGTGCCAGTAGTAAGTTAAACCAAGAGACCCAGTACTTC. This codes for CASSKLNQETQYF.

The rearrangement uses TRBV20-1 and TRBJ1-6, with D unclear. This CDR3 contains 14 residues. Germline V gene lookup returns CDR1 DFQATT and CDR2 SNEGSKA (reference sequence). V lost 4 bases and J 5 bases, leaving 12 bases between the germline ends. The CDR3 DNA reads TGCAGTGCTACGGCCCTCACCAATAATTCACCCCTCCACTTT. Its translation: CSATALTNNSPLHF.

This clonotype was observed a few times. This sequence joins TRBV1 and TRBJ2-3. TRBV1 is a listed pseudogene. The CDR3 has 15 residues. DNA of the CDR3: TGCACCAGCAGCCAAGATGGCGGCGACACAGATACGCAGTATTTT. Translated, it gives CTSSQDGGDTDTQYF.

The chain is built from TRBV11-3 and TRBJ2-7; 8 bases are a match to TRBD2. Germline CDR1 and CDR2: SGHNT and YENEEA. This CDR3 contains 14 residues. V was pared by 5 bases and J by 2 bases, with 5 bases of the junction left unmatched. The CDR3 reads CASSISGTTYEQYF. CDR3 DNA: TGTGCCAGCAGCATTAGCGGGACTACCTACGAGCAGTACTTC.

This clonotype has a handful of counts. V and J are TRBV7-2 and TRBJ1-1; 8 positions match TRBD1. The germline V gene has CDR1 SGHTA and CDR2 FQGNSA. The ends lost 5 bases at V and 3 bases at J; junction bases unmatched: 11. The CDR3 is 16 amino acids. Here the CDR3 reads CASSPRLDRADTEAFF. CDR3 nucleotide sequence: TGTGCCAGCAGCCCGCGACTGGACAGGGCAGACACTGAAGCTTTCTTT.

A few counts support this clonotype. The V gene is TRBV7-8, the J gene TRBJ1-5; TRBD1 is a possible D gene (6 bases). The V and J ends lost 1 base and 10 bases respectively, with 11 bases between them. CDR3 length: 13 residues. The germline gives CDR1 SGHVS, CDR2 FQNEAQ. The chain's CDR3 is CASSLERDKPQHF. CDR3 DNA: TGTGCCAGCAGCTTAGAGAGGGACAAACCCCAGCATTTT.

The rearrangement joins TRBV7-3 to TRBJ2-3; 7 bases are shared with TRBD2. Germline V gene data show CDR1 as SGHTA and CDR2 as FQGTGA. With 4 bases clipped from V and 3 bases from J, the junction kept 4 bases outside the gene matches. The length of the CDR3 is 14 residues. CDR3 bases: TGTGCCAGCAGCTCCGGACTAGTTACAGATACGCAGTATTTT. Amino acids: CASSSGLVTDTQYF.

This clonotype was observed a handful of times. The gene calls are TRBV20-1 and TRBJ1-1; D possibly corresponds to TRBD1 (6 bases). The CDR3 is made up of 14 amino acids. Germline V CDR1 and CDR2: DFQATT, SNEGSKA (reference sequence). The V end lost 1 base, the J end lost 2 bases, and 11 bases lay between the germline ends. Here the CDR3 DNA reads TGCAGTGCTAGAGGACAGGCCCAAAACACTGAAGCTTTCTTT. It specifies CSARGQAQNTEAFF.

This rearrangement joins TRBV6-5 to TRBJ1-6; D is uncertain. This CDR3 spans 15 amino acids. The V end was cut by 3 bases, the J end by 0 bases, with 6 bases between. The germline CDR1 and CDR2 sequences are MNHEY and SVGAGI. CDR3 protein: CASSYYGSYNSPLHF. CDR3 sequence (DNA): TGTGCCAGCAGTTATTACGGCTCCTATAATTCACCCCTCCACTTT.

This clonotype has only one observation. CDR3: CASSLEVDTQYF. In DNA, the CDR3 is TGCGCCAGCAGCTTGGAGGTGGATACGCAGTATTTT. The chain recombines TRBV5-1 with TRBJ2-3; D ambiguous. V lost 0 bases to trimming and J lost 6 bases, with 5 bases between them. The CDR3 extends over 12 amino acids. Germline CDR1 is SGHRS and CDR2 is YFSETQ.